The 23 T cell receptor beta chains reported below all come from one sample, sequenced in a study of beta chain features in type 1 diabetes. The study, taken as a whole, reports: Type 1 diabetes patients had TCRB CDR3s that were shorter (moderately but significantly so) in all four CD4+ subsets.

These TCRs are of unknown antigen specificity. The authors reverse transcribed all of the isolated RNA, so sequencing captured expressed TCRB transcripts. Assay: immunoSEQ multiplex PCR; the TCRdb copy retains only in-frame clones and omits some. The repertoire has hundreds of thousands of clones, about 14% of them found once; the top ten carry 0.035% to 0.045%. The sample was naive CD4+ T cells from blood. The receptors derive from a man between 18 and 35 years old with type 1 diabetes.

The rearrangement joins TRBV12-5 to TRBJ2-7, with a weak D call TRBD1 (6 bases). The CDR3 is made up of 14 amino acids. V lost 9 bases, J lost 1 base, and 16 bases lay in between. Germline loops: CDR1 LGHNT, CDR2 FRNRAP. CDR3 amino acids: CASRRDTLSYEQYF. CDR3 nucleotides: TGTGCTAGCCGCCGGGACACCTTATCCTACGAGCAGTACTTC.

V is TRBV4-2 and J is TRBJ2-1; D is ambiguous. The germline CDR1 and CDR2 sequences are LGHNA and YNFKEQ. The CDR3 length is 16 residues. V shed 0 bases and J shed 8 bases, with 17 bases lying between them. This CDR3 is CASSQEAIRAGYEQFF. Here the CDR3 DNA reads TGTGCCAGCAGCCAAGAAGCTATCCGGGCAGGATATGAGCAGTTCTTC.

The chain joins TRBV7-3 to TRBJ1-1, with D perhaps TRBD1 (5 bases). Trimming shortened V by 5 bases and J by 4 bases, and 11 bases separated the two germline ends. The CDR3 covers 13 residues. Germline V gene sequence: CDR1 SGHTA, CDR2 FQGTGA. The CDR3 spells CASSAQGATEAFF. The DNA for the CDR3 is TGTGCCAGCAGCGCCCAGGGCGCCACTGAAGCTTTCTTT.

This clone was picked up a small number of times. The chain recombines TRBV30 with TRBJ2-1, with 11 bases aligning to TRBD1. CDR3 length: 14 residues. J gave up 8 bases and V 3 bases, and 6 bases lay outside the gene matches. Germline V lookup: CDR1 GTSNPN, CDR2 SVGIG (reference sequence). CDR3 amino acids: CAWRRGQGVHEQFF. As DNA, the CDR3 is TGTGCCTGGAGGCGGGGACAGGGGGTTCATGAGCAGTTCTTC.

The CDR3 is CASSFGGNEQFF. The CDR3 region has the DNA TGCGCCAGCAGCTTTGGGGGGAATGAGCAGTTCTTC. The chain links TRBV5-1 to TRBJ2-1; a weak D match, TRBD2 (6 bases). CDR3 length: 12 amino acids. Germline V gives CDR1 SGHRS, CDR2 YFSETQ. V gave up 2 bases and J gave up 7 bases, with 7 bases separating them.

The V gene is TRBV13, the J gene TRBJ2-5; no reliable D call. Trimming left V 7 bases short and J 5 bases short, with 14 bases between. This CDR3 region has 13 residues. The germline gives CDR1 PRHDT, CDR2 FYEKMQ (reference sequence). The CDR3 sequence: CASKHRGWETQYF. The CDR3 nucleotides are TGTGCCAGCAAGCACCGAGGCTGGGAGACCCAGTACTTC.

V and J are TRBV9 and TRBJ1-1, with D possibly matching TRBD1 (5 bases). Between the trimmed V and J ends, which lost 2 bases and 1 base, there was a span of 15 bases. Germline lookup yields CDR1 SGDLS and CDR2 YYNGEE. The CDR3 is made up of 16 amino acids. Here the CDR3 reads CASSVALGHQNTEAFF. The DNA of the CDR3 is TGTGCCAGCAGCGTGGCCCTGGGGCACCAGAACACTGAAGCTTTCTTT. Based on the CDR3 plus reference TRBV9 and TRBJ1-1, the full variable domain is DSGVTQTPKHLITATGQRVTLRCSPRSGDLSVYWYQQSLDQGLQFLIQYYNGEERAKGNILERFSAQQFPDLHSELNLSSLELGDSALYFCASSVALGHQNTEAFFGQGTRLTVV.

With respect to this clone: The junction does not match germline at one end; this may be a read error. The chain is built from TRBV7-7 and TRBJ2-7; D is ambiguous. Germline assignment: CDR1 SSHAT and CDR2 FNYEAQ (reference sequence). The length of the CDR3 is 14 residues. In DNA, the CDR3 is TGTGCTAGCAGCTTGACCCCGGACGGCGGCGAGCAGTACTTC. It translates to CASSLTPDGGEQYF.

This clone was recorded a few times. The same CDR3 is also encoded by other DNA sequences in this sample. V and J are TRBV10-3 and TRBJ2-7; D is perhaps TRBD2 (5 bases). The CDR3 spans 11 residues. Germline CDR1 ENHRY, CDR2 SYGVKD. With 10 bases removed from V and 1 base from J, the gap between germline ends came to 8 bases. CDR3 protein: CATRGSYEQYF. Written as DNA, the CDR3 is TGTGCCACCCGAGGGTCCTACGAGCAGTACTTC.

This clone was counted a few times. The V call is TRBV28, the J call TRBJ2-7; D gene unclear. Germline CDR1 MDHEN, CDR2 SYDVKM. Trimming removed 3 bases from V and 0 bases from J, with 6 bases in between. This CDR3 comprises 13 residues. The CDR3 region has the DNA TGTGCCAGCAGTTTGCGGCCCTCCTACGAGCAGTACTTC. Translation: CASSLRPSYEQYF.

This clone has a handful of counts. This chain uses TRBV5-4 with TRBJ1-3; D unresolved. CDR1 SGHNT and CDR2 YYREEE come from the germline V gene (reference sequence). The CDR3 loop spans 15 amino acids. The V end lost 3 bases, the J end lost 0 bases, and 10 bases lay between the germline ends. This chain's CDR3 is CASSWGGNSGNTIYF. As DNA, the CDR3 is TGTGCCAGCAGCTGGGGAGGCAACTCTGGAAACACCATATATTTT.

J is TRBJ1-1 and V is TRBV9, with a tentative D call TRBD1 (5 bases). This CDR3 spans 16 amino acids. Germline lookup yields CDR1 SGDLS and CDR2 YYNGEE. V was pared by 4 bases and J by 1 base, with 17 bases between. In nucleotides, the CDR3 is TGTGCCAGCAGCCCAGACCCGGTGGGGGGGAACACTGAAGCTTTCTTT. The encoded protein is CASSPDPVGGNTEAFF.

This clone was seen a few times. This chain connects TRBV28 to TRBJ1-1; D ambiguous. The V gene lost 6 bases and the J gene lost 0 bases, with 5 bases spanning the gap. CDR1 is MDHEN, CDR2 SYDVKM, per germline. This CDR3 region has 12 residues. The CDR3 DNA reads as TGTGCCAGCAGAATGATGAACACTGAAGCTTTCTTT. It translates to CASRMMNTEAFF.

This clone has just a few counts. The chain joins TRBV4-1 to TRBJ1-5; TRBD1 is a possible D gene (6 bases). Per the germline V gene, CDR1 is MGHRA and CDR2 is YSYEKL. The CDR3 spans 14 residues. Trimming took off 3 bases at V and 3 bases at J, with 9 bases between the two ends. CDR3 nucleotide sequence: TGCGCCAGCAGCCAGACAGGAATCAATCAGCCCCAGCATTTT. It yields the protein CASSQTGINQPQHF.

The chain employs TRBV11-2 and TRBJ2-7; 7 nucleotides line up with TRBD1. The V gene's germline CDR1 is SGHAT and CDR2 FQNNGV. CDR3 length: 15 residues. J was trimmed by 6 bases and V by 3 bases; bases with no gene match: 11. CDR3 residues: CASSFDLDRAGEQYF. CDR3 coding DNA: TGTGCCAGCAGCTTTGACCTTGACAGGGCCGGCGAGCAGTACTTC.

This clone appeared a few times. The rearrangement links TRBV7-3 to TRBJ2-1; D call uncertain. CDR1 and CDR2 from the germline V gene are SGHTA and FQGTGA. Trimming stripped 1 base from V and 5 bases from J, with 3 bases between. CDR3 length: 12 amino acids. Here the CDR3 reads CASSLKNNEQFF. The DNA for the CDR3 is TGTGCCAGCAGCTTAAAGAACAATGAGCAGTTCTTC. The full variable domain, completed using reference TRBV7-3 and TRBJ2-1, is GAGVSQTPSNKVTEKGKYVELRCDPISGHTALYWYRQSLGQGPEFLIYFQGTGAADDSGLPNDRFFAVRPEGSVSTLKIQRTERGDSAVYLCASSLKNNEQFFGPGTRLTVL.

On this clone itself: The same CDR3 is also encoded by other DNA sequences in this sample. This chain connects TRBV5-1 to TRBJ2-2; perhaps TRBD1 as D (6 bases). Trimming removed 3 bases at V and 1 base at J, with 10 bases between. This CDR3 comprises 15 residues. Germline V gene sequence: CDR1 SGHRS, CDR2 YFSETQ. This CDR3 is CASSSTTGNTGELFF. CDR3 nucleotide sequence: TGCGCCAGCAGCTCTACGACAGGGAACACCGGGGAGCTGTTTTTT.

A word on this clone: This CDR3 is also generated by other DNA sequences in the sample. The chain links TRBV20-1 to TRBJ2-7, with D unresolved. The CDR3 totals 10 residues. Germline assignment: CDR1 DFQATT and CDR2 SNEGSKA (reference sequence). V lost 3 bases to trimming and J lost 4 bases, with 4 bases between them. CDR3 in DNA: TGCAGTGCTAGCCGATACGAGCAGTACTTC. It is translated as CSASRYEQYF.

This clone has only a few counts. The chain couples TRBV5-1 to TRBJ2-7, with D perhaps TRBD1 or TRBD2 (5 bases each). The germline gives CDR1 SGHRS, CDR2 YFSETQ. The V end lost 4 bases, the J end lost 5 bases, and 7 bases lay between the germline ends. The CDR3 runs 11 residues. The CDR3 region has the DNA TGCGCCAGCAGCGAGGGGCACGAGCAGTACTTC. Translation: CASSEGHEQYF.

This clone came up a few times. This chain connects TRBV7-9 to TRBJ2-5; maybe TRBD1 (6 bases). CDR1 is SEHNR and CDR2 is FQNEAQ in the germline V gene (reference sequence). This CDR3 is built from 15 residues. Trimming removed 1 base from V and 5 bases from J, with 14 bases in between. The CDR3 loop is CASSLGAGVGETQYF. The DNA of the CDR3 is TGTGCCAGCAGCTTAGGGGCAGGGGTCGGTGAGACCCAGTACTTC.

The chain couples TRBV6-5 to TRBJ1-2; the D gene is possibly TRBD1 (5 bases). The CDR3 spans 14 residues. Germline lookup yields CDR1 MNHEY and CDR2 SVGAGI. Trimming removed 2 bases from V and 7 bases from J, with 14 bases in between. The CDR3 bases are TGTGCCAGCAGTTACGGGGACTTTATATCTGGCTACACCTTC. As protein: CASSYGDFISGYTF.

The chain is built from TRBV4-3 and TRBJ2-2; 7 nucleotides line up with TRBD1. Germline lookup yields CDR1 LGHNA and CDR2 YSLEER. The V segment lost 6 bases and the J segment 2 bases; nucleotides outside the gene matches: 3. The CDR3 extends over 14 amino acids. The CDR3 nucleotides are TGCGCCAGCAGGGGGACAGCCAACACCGGGGAGCTGTTTTTT. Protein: CASRGTANTGELFF.

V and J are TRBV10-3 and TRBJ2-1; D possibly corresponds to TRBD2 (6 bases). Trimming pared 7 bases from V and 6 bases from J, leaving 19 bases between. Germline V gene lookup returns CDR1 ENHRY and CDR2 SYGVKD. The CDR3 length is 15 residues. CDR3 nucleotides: TGTGCCATCATGAAGGAGGGCGGGTCTATCAATGAGCAGTTCTTC. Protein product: CAIMKEGGSINEQFF.